This note documents a single T cell receptor beta chain sequence. These data originate in a study of CD8 T cells in Susac syndrome. Reverse transcription of roughly 0.45 to 1 ug RNA was performed with random hexamers. TCRdb ran MiXCR on the immunoSEQ multiplex PCR reads and lists one entry per CDR3 protein. The repertoire holds approximately 190,000 distinct CDR3 sequences, with approximately 95% as singletons. V gave up 6 bases and J gave up 3 bases, with 12 bases separating them. The CDR3 has 13 residues. CDR1 is DFQATT, CDR2 SNEGSKA, per germline (reference sequence). This sequence was found in a human donor in good health. Sequenced material: CD4+ T cells from PBMCs. The rearrangement links TRBV20-1 to TRBJ2-4; D is unclear. CDR3: CSARWIIKNIQYF. Here the CDR3 DNA reads TGCAGTGCGAGATGGATAATCAAAAACATTCAGTACTTC.